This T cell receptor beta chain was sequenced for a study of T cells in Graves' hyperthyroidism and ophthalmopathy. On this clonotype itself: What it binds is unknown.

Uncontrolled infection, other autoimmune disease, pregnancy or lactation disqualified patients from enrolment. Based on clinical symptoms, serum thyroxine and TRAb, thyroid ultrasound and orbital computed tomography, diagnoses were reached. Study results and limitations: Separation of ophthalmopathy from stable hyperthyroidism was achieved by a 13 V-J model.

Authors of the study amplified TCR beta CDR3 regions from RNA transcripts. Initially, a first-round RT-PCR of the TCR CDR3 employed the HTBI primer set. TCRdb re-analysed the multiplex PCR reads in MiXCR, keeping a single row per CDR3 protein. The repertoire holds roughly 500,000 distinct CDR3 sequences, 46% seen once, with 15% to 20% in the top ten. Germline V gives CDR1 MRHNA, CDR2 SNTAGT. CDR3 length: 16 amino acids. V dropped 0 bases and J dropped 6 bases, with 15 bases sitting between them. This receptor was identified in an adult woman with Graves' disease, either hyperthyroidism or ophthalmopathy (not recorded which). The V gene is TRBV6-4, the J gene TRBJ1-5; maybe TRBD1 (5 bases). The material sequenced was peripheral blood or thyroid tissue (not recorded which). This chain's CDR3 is CASSDSTGGMGQPQHF. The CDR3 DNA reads TGTGCCAGCAGTGACTCGACGGGGGGTATGGGTCAGCCCCAGCATTTT.